The 5 T cell receptor beta chains given below trace back to one sample, sequenced in a study of T cell responses to AZD1222 COVID-19 vaccine. Profiling relied on immunoSEQ multiplex PCR, and the TCRdb table lists in-frame clones only, not all of them. This repertoire shows 84,000 or so clones, 75% to 90% found once; its top ten account for 30% to 35%. The source material was peripheral blood, sampled on day 0 of AZD1222 vaccination. The receptors come from an adult in good health.

The chain carries TRBV4-2 and TRBJ2-7, with TRBD2 matching 12 bases. This CDR3 spans 17 amino acids. Germline CDR1 and CDR2: LGHNA and YNFKEQ. V shed 0 bases, J shed 3 bases, and the junction held 6 bases outside the gene matches. CDR3 bases: TGTGCCAGCAGCCAAGATGTGGGACTAGCGGGTAACTACGAGCAGTACTTC. Translating gives CASSQDVGLAGNYEQYF.

V usage is TRBV4-1 and J usage is TRBJ2-7; D might be TRBD2 (7 bases). This CDR3 is built from 19 residues. V gave up 1 base and J gave up 5 bases, with 27 bases separating them. The germline V gene encodes CDR1 MGHRA and CDR2 YSYEKL. The CDR3 sequence: CASSQGGAAGPFGGHEQYF. CDR3 DNA sequence: TGCGCCAGCAGCCAAGGAGGGGCAGCGGGACCCTTTGGGGGGCACGAGCAGTACTTC.

The rearrangement links TRBV15 to TRBJ2-1; TRBD2 matches at 10 bases. CDR1 and CDR2 (germline): LNHNV, YYDKDF (reference sequence). There are 16 residues in the CDR3. Trimming took 0 bases from V and 8 from J; bases not matched to a gene: 7. The CDR3 protein is CATSRDRLAGVDEQFF. CDR3 nucleotide sequence: TGTGCCACCAGCAGAGATAGGCTAGCGGGAGTCGATGAGCAGTTCTTC.

The V gene is TRBV2, the J gene TRBJ2-4; a possible D gene is TRBD1 (5 bases). This CDR3 is built from 13 residues. The ends were cut back, 3 bases at V and 5 bases at J, with 8 bases in the middle. Germline CDR1 SNHLY, CDR2 FYNNEI. This chain's CDR3 is CASSDRAQNIQYF. Here the CDR3 DNA reads TGTGCCAGCAGTGACAGGGCCCAAAACATTCAGTACTTC.

This clone was counted a single time. The gene calls are TRBV5-4 and TRBJ2-5, with TRBD1 matching over 12 bases. V dropped 4 bases and J dropped 5; count of bases not matched to a gene: 6. Germline V gene data show CDR1 as SGHNT and CDR2 as YYREEE (reference sequence). CDR3 length: 15 amino acids. CDR3 in DNA: TGTGCCAGCAGCCAAGGGACAGGGGGCTTGGAGACCCAGTACTTC. Its protein is CASSQGTGGLETQYF.